Shown below are 7 T cell receptor beta chains from a single sample sequenced in a study of shared clonotypes between healthy human individuals (dated by TCRdb to about 2020). Libraries were built with the immunoSEQ multiplex PCR assay. TCRdb holds this immuneACCESS table with in-frame rearrangements only. Some clones are missing; in checked studies, unresolved V genes explain under half, and the rest has no known cause. This sample has roughly 660,000 clones in its table, and about 90% of those were observed once. The ten biggest clones cover 30% to 40% of the sample. Sequenced input: memory CD8+ T cells from PBMCs. The cell subset or site tag for this specimen amounts to: CD45RO+ cells pooled with CCR7-negative TemRA cells. Receptors were obtained from a man between 18 and 35 years old in good health. Some clones in this sample may be carry-over from other donors' samples.

The chain combines TRBV27 with TRBJ2-7; 11 bases align to TRBD2. CDR1 and CDR2 (germline): MNHEY, SMNVEV (reference sequence). The CDR3 is 15 amino acids. After removal of 6 bases from V and 3 bases from J, the junction contained 7 bases not matched to a gene. The CDR3 is CASSLAGGRFYEQYF. The CDR3 nucleotides read TGTGCCAGCAGCTTAGCGGGAGGGAGGTTCTACGAGCAGTACTTC.

The J gene is TRBJ1-5, the V gene TRBV6-4; D perhaps matches TRBD1 (5 bases). Germline V gives CDR1 MRHNA, CDR2 SNTAGT. The CDR3 sequence is 15 residues long. Trimming shortened V by 3 bases and J by 10 bases, and 19 bases separated the two germline ends. CDR3: CASSEPGTAVDPQHF. In DNA, the CDR3 is TGTGCCAGCAGTGAACCGGGGACGGCGGTTGATCCCCAGCATTTT.

On this clone: In the same sample, other DNA sequences code for this CDR3. The chain carries TRBV27 and TRBJ1-5; D ambiguous. Germline CDR1 MNHEY, CDR2 SMNVEV (reference sequence). CDR3 length: 14 amino acids. Deletions cut 2 bases from V and 1 base from J, with 6 bases between. CDR3 nucleotides: TGTGCCAGCAGTTTACGGCAGAGCAATCAGCCCCAGCATTTT. This gives the protein CASSLRQSNQPQHF.

The rearrangement joins TRBV28 to TRBJ2-5; no clear D. CDR3 length equals 14 residues. CDR1 is MDHEN and CDR2 is SYDVKM in the germline V gene. Trimming shortened V by 5 bases and J by 1 base, and 11 bases separated the two germline ends. The CDR3 is CASSQTRSQETQYF. The CDR3 DNA follows: TGTGCCAGCAGTCAAACAAGAAGCCAAGAGACCCAGTACTTC.

V and J are TRBV28 and TRBJ1-1, with unresolved D. The germline V gene encodes CDR1 MDHEN and CDR2 SYDVKM. The germline V and J ends were trimmed by 3 bases and 4 bases, with 6 bases remaining between them. The CDR3 sequence is 12 residues long. The CDR3 DNA follows: TGTGCCAGCAGTTTTGGTAGCACTGAAGCTTTCTTT. Translating it yields CASSFGSTEAFF.

This chain uses TRBV7-3 with TRBJ2-7, with 7 bases fitting TRBD2. Germline CDR1 and CDR2: SGHTA and FQGTGA. CDR3 length: 15 residues. J gave up 5 bases and V 0 bases, and 7 bases lay outside the gene matches. The CDR3, as DNA: TGTGCCAGCAGCTTAACGGGCGGGAGACTGGACGAGCAGTACTTC. As protein: CASSLTGGRLDEQYF.

This clone was detected only once. As DNA, the CDR3 is TGTGCCAGCAGTCCCATGGGCTCCTACGAGCAGTACTTC. Translated: CASSPMGSYEQYF. The chain has TRBV14 and TRBJ2-7, with unresolved D. CDR3 length equals 13 residues. Trimming took 6 bases from V and 0 from J, leaving 9 bases between them. Germline lookup yields CDR1 SGHDN and CDR2 FVKESK.